This paragraph covers one TCR beta chain sequence. This entry comes from a study of T cell responses to AZD1222 COVID-19 vaccine. Assay: immunoSEQ multiplex PCR; the TCRdb copy retains only in-frame clones and omits some. This table has about 94,000 clones, more than 70% appearing once. Germline V gene data show CDR1 as SGHTA and CDR2 as FQGNSA. V dropped 2 bases and J dropped 4 bases, with 20 bases sitting between them. There are 17 residues in the CDR3. The sample was peripheral blood, taken on day 0 of AZD1222 vaccination. The genes are TRBV7-2 and TRBJ2-5; D is possibly TRBD2 (5 bases). This receptor was obtained from an adult in good health. The CDR3 DNA is TGTGCCAGCAGCTTACCGAGACCTCTGAGGGTACGAGAGACCCAGTACTTC. Translation gives CASSLPRPLRVRETQYF.